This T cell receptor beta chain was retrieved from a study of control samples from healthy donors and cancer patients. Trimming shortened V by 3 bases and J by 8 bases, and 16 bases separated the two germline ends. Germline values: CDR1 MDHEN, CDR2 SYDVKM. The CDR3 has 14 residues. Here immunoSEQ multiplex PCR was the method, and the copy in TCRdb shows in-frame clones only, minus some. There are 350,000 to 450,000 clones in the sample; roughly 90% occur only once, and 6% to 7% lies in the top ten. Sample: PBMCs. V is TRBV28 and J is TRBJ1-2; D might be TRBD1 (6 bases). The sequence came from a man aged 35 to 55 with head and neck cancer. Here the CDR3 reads CASSLPPGAGGYTF. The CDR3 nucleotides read TGTGCCAGCAGTTTGCCCCCGGGGGCGGGGGGCTACACCTTC.